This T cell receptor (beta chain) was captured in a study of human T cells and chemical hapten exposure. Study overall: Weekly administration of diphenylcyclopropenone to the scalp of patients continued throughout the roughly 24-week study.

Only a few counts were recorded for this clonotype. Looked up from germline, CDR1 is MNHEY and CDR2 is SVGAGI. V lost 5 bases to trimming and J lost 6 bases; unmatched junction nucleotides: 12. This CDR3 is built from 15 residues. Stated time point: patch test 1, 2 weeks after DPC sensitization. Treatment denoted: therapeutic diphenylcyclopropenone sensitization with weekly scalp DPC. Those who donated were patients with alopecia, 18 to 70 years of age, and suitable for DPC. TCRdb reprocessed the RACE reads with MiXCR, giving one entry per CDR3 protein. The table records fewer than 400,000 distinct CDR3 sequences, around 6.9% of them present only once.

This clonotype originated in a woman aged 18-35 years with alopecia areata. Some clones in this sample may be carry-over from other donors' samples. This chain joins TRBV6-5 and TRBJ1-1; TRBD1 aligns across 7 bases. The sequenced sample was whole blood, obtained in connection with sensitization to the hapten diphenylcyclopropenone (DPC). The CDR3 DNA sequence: TGTGCCAGCAGTCTGCGGACAGGTGTTATCCCTGAAGCTTTCTTT. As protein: CASSLRTGVIPEAFF.